This T cell receptor (beta chain) is drawn from a study of CD4 and CD8 cells across lung adenocarcinoma regions. TCRdb passed the PCR reads through MiXCR, listing each CDR3 protein once. The data show more than 9,500 distinct CDR3 sequences, with approximately 48% seen just once and around 30% held by the top ten. Germline values: CDR1 MNHNS, CDR2 SASEGT. V shed 4 bases, J shed 0 bases, and the junction held 10 bases outside the gene matches. There are 17 residues in the CDR3. This clonotype was found a few times. The receptor's source is a male donor with lung adenocarcinoma. The CD4 and CD8 labels of this study may be unreliable. Sequenced: CD8+ T cells from the margin of a lung tumor. The chain has TRBV6-1 and TRBJ2-5; 8 bases are a match to TRBD1. The CDR3 DNA sequence: TGTGCCAGCAGTGTGGGTTCAGGGGGCAGTGACCAAGAGACCCAGTACTTC. As protein: CASSVGSGGSDQETQYF.